This entry lists 19 T cell receptor beta chains sequenced from one sample in a study of blood T cells in healthy people across ages. Next came a second PCR, run for about 6 to 12 cycles, which used a sample-barcoded 5' primer along with a J-beta primer mix. TCRdb ran MiXCR on the 5' RACE reads and lists one entry per CDR3 protein. The sample has approximately 820,000 distinct CDR3 sequences, roughly 44% seen once. The sample consisted of blood. The receptors come from a man in his fifties or sixties in good health.

This chain uses TRBV20-1 with TRBJ2-7; 7 bases are shared with TRBD1. CDR3 length: 14 residues. Trimming removed 3 bases from V and 4 bases from J; junction bases left unmatched: 9. Germline V gene data show CDR1 as DFQATT and CDR2 as SNEGSKA (reference sequence). CDR3 loop: CSASQRGRWYEQYF. Here the CDR3 DNA reads TGCAGTGCTAGTCAGAGGGGGCGCTGGTACGAGCAGTACTTC.

Concerning this clonotype itself: A junction boundary mismatches the germline segment, possibly from a read error. The chain employs TRBV13 and TRBJ1-1; TRBD1 aligns across 10 bases. The CDR3 runs to 14 residues. Germline assignment: CDR1 PRHDT and CDR2 FYEKMQ (reference sequence). The CDR3 loop reads CASSLGQGVAEAFF. The CDR3 region has the DNA TGTGCCAGCAGCCTAGGACAGGGGGTCGCTGAAGCTTTCTTT.

This rearrangement joins TRBV15 to TRBJ2-5; D might be TRBD2 (6 bases). Germline values: CDR1 LNHNV, CDR2 YYDKDF (reference sequence). This CDR3 comprises 14 residues. Trimming stripped 0 bases from V and 4 bases from J, with 9 bases between. The CDR3 here is CATSRDLGGETQYF. CDR3 bases: TGTGCCACCAGCAGAGATCTGGGGGGAGAGACCCAGTACTTC.

This clonotype came up a few times. V is TRBV11-1 and J is TRBJ1-4; no clear D gene. The CDR3 sequence is 14 residues long. The V gene's germline CDR1 is SGHAT and CDR2 FQDESV (reference sequence). The germline V and J ends were trimmed by 6 bases and 4 bases, with 12 bases remaining between them. The CDR3 loop is CASSKKELNEKLFF. Here the CDR3 DNA reads TGTGCCAGCAGTAAGAAGGAGCTTAATGAAAAACTGTTTTTT.

This clonotype appeared a few times. The CDR3 nucleotides are TGTGCCAGCAAGTATTACAGACAATCTTACGAGCAGTACTTC. This encodes CASKYYRQSYEQYF. This chain links TRBV6-2 or TRBV6-3 with TRBJ2-7, with D unclear. This CDR3 is 14 amino acids long. Germline V lookup: CDR1 MNHEY, CDR2 SVGEGT. V shed 7 bases and J shed 4 bases, with 17 bases lying between them.

The chain links TRBV5-1 to TRBJ2-7; 11 positions match TRBD1. Germline V lookup: CDR1 SGHRS, CDR2 YFSETQ. The CDR3 is 15 residues long. After removal of 4 bases from V and 2 bases from J, the junction contained 5 bases not matched to a gene. This chain's CDR3 is CASSAGTGGPYEQYF. As DNA, the CDR3 is TGCGCCAGCAGCGCGGGGACAGGGGGTCCCTACGAGCAGTACTTC.

This chain uses TRBV24-1 with TRBJ2-3; D could derive from TRBD1 or TRBD2 (5 bases each). CDR3 size: 18 residues. V was cut by 0 bases and J by 3 bases, with 18 bases left in between. Germline V gives CDR1 KGHDR, CDR2 SFDVKD. DNA of the CDR3: TGTGCCACCAGTGATTTGAGTCGGGGACCTCTAAGAACAGATACGCAGTATTTT. Its translation is CATSDLSRGPLRTDTQYF.

This clonotype has just one count. V and J are TRBV5-1 and TRBJ1-1, with D uncertain. Germline CDR1 SGHRS, CDR2 YFSETQ. The CDR3 is 14 residues long. V was clipped by 4 bases and J by 8 bases, with 18 bases between them. The CDR3 protein is CASSPGRLSQEAFF. The CDR3, as DNA: TGCGCCAGCAGCCCCGGACGGCTTTCCCAGGAAGCTTTCTTT.

DNA for the CDR3: TGTGCCAGCAGCTTAGGACTAGCGGGGGTCCGATCCTACAATGAGCAGTACTTC. Amino acid sequence: CASSLGLAGVRSYNEQYF. The chain joins TRBV7-2 to TRBJ2-7; 12 bases are a match to TRBD2. Germline CDR1 and CDR2: SGHTA and FQGNSA. V lost 1 base to trimming and J lost 7 bases; unmatched junction nucleotides: 14. The CDR3 length is 18 residues.

This clonotype has more than one count but fewer than ten. The genes are TRBV6-2 or TRBV6-3 and TRBJ2-1; 10 bases match TRBD1. This CDR3 has 15 residues. Germline values: CDR1 MNHEY, CDR2 SVGEGT. After removal of 2 bases from V and 5 bases from J, the junction contained 3 bases not matched to a gene. In DNA form, the CDR3 reads TGTGCCAGCAGTTACCGGGACAGGGGAGACAATGAGCAGTTCTTC. It yields the protein CASSYRDRGDNEQFF.

The chain employs TRBV6-2 or TRBV6-3 and TRBJ2-7; 12 nucleotides match TRBD2. J gave up 7 bases and V 4 bases, and 11 bases lay outside the gene matches. The germline V gene has CDR1 MNHEY and CDR2 SVGEGT. The length of the CDR3 is 16 residues. The CDR3 coding sequence is TGTGCCAGCAGTTTGACACTAGCGGGGGGCCGGAATGAGCAGTACTTC. It encodes CASSLTLAGGRNEQYF.

This sequence joins TRBV5-4 and TRBJ2-5, with D perhaps being TRBD1 or TRBD2 (5 bases each). Trimming shortened V by 4 bases and J by 1 base, and 14 bases separated the two germline ends. CDR3 length: 15 residues. The germline V gene encodes CDR1 SGHNT and CDR2 YYREEE (reference sequence). CDR3 DNA sequence: TGTGCCAGCAGCCTGAACGAGGGGACCCAAGAGACCCAGTACTTC. Residues: CASSLNEGTQETQYF.

This clonotype was picked up many times. The chain has TRBV7-9 and TRBJ2-6, with D unresolved. Germline assignment: CDR1 SEHNR and CDR2 FQNEAQ (reference sequence). Trimming pared 8 bases from V and 13 bases from J, leaving 15 bases between. This CDR3 contains 12 residues. As DNA, the CDR3 is TGTGCCAGCCACAAATTCCCGAATGTCCTGACTTTC. It yields the protein CASHKFPNVLTF.

J is TRBJ2-3 and V is TRBV29-1; D perhaps matches TRBD2 (6 bases). The CDR3 runs 13 residues. The germline CDR1 and CDR2 sequences are SQVTM and ANQGSEA. V lost 4 bases and J 6 bases, leaving 14 bases between the germline ends. The CDR3 region has the DNA TGCAGCGTTGCCGGGCCCGGGGGTGATACGCAGTATTTT. Translation: CSVAGPGGDTQYF.

This clonotype was seen a few times. The chain has TRBV20-1 and TRBJ1-2; D possibly corresponds to TRBD1 (6 bases). The length of the CDR3 is 13 residues. With 1 base removed from V and 6 bases from J, the gap between germline ends came to 12 bases. Germline lookup yields CDR1 DFQATT and CDR2 SNEGSKA (reference sequence). Written as DNA, the CDR3 is TGCAGTGCTAGAGGGGAGGGGGAGCATGGCTACACCTTC. This codes for CSARGEGEHGYTF.

Only a few counts were recorded for this clonotype. The V and J genes are TRBV7-9 and TRBJ1-5, with 7 bases matching TRBD1. Germline V lookup: CDR1 SEHNR, CDR2 FQNEAQ (reference sequence). The CDR3 is 15 amino acids. J gave up 6 bases and V 0 bases, and 5 bases lay outside the gene matches. Here the CDR3 reads CASSLADRSGQPQHF. DNA of the CDR3: TGTGCCAGCAGCTTAGCGGACAGGTCCGGTCAGCCCCAGCATTTT.

The gene calls are TRBV27 and TRBJ1-4; 9 bases line up with TRBD1. The CDR3 totals 15 residues. Trimming cost V 5 bases and J 11 bases; bases outside gene matches: 12. CDR1 MNHEY and CDR2 SMNVEV come from the germline V gene (reference sequence). CDR3 DNA sequence: TGTGCCAGCAGTGCTTTCGGGACAGGGATGGAGAAACTGTTTTTT. As protein: CASSAFGTGMEKLFF. The full variable domain, in which reference TRBV27 and TRBJ1-4 provide the parts outside the CDR3, is EAQVTQNPRYLITVTGKKLTVTCSQNMNHEYMSWYRQDPGLGLRQIYYSMNVEVTDKGDVPEGYKVSRKEKRNFPLILESPSPNQTSLYFCASSAFGTGMEKLFFGSGTQLSVL.

This clonotype was observed a few times. The chain joins TRBV4-3 to TRBJ2-1, with D possibly being TRBD1 (6 bases). Germline V CDR1 and CDR2: LGHNA, YSLEER. The CDR3 loop spans 16 amino acids. V lost 1 base and J lost 1, with 11 bases in between. The CDR3 DNA follows: TGCGCCAGCAGCCAAGTGGGGGACACTTCCTACAATGAGCAGTTCTTC. As protein: CASSQVGDTSYNEQFF.

V and J are TRBV15 and TRBJ2-7; no clear D. The CDR3 is 15 residues long. V was clipped by 3 bases and J by 7 bases, with 19 bases between them. Germline V lookup: CDR1 LNHNV, CDR2 YYDKDF (reference sequence). The CDR3 protein is CATSRSLVRADEQYF. CDR3 bases: TGTGCCACCAGCAGGAGCTTAGTACGGGCTGATGAGCAGTACTTC.